A selection of T cell receptor beta chains follows, all from one sample in a study of blood T cell repertoires in COVID-19. Sequenced by immunoSEQ multiplex PCR; TCRdb stores in-frame clones only, minus some. The sample yields 110,000 or so clones, around 81% seen once. The sequenced sample consisted of peripheral blood. The receptors were gathered from an older man with acute or convalescent COVID-19. Both conserved end residues are part of each CDR3. Clone size, where shown, is once, few, many, or a class for clones that have expanded.

abundance | v_gene | CDR3aa
- | TRBV7-8 | CASSLQGHIQYF
few | TRBV4-3 | CASSQDRAGPTDTQYF
- | TRBV6-6 | CASRESTGGEKLFF
- | TRBV11-3 | CASSSRTGGDEQFF
- | TRBV5-1 | CASSFGEIGELFF
- | TRBV18 | CASSPRRTGNEQFF
- | TRBV5-4 | CASSFPGQGYEQYF
- | TRBV20-1 | CSGGGTDTQYF
- | TRBV27 | CARRVTGGNIQYF
- | TRBV6-5 | CASGETGAYEQYF
- | TRBV3-1/TRBV3-2 | CASSPDRDRGETQYF
- | TRBV21-1 | CASSKGDRGTDTQYF
- | TRBV11-2 | CASSPDREYGYTF
few | TRBV3-1/TRBV3-2 | CASGRQVTGANVLTF
few | TRBV19 | CASSRTGVSTDTQYF
- | TRBV18 | CASSYITGSSYTF
hyperexpanded | TRBV3-1/TRBV3-2 | CASSQERSWTGGNEQYF
- | TRBV18 | CASSLLGTGPTEQYF
once | TRBV9 | CASSVGGTRQETQYF
- | TRBV10-2 | CASSQTGRETQYF
many | TRBV19 | CASTSFINTGELFF
- | TRBV18 | CASSPTQAGETQYF
- | TRBV5-1 | CASSLDPGQSTETQYF
once | TRBV9 | CASSVDFLDTQYF
- | TRBV28 | CASSYGGEQYF
- | TRBV16 | CASSQSSPSNQPQHF
- | TRBV5-1 | CARPGGGGRNQPQHF
few | TRBV30 | CAGTGGWPGELFF
- | TRBV10-3 | CAISGPGQGAYEQYF
- | TRBV7-8 | CASSLIGTNTNTGELFF
- | TRBV6-2/TRBV6-3 | CASSSPQGNYGYTF
- | TRBV6-5 | CASFSPGQGSYEQYF
- | TRBV5-1 | CASSGLEAGGEQFF
- | TRBV18 | CASSPKIGAGQPQHF
- | TRBV11-3 | CASSPNAGHTDTQYF
- | TRBV10-3 | CAISGTSGRQDTQYF
few | TRBV6-4 | CASSPSGGTDTQYF
few | TRBV6-6 | CASSDQGQGKNIQYF
- | TRBV5-1 | CASCLAESPYEQYF
few | TRBV4-1 | CASSPGDKNGETQYF
- | TRBV2 | CASSEESGMNTEAFF